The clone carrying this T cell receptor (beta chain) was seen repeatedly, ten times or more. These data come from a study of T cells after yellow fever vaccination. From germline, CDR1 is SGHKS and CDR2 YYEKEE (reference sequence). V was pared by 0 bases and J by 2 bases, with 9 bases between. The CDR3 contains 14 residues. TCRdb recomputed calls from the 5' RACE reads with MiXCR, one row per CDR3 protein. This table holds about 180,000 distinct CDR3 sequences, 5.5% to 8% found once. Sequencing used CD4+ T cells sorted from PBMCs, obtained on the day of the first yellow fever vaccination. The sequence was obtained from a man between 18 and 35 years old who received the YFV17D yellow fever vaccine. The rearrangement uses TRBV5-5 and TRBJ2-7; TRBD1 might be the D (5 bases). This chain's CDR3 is CASSLVGRAYEQYV. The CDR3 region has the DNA TGTGCCAGCAGCTTGGTCGGCAGGGCCTACGAGCAGTACGTC.